The 21 T cell receptor beta chains listed next were all sequenced from one sample in a study of blood T cell repertoires in COVID-19. TCRdb's table, derived via immunoSEQ multiplex PCR, lists solely in-frame clones and lacks some. The sample yields under 250,000 clones, 83% seen once. The sequenced sample consisted of peripheral blood. The receptors here all came from a man aged 40-49 years with active or convalescent COVID-19.

The chain joins TRBV5-1 to TRBJ1-2; TRBD1 matches 8 bases. This CDR3 comprises 14 residues. The J segment lost 4 bases and the V segment lost 6 bases, leaving 8 bases of the junction unmatched. CDR1 and CDR2 (germline): SGHRS, YFSETQ. Here the CDR3 DNA reads TGCGCCAGCACCCCGGGACAGGAGGTCTATGGCTACACCTTC. Protein: CASTPGQEVYGYTF.

The chain joins TRBV9 to TRBJ2-1; tentatively, D is TRBD1 (5 bases). Germline CDR1 and CDR2: SGDLS and YYNGEE. CDR3 length: 15 residues. V shed 2 bases and J shed 1 base, with 10 bases lying between them. CDR3 coding DNA: TGTGCCAGCAGCGTTGGCCCAGGGTCCTACAATGAGCAGTTCTTC. Encoded protein: CASSVGPGSYNEQFF.

The chain carries TRBV6-1 and TRBJ1-5; tentative D call: TRBD1 (6 bases). Per the germline V gene, CDR1 is MNHNS and CDR2 is SASEGT. CDR3 length: 15 residues. V lost 0 bases and J lost 6, with 12 bases in between. The CDR3 loop reads CASSEATGIIQPQHF. For the CDR3, the DNA is TGTGCCAGCAGTGAAGCAACAGGGATCATTCAGCCCCAGCATTTT.

V is TRBV19 and J is TRBJ2-1, with 12 bases fitting TRBD2. CDR1 and CDR2 (germline): LNHDA, SQIVND (reference sequence). The V gene end was trimmed by 6 bases and the J gene end by 7 bases; junction bases not matched to a gene: 7. This CDR3 comprises 15 residues. CDR3 nucleotides: TGTGCCAGTAGGGGGCTAGCGGGGGGGCCGAATGAGCAGTTCTTC. Translating gives CASRGLAGGPNEQFF.

The rearrangement links TRBV7-4 to TRBJ1-5; 10 nucleotides match TRBD1. Losses at the gene ends were 3 bases for V and 2 bases for J; bases not matched to a gene: 10. CDR3 length: 18 residues. In germline, CDR1 is SGHVT, CDR2 SQSDAQ. The CDR3 nucleotides are TGTGCCAGCAGCTTGGGGGACAGGGGACCTCTTTGCAATCAGCCCCAGCATTTT. Amino acids: CASSLGDRGPLCNQPQHF.

The chain combines TRBV30 with TRBJ1-3; D not certain. This CDR3 is 15 amino acids long. CDR1 and CDR2 (germline): GTSNPN, SVGIG (reference sequence). Trimming pared 0 bases from V and 5 bases from J, leaving 14 bases between. This chain's CDR3 is CAWSVADSLRNTIYF. CDR3 DNA: TGTGCCTGGAGTGTAGCGGATTCGCTTCGAAACACCATATATTTT.

The rearrangement uses TRBV5-1 and TRBJ1-4; no firm D call. Trimming cost V 3 bases and J 8 bases, with 11 bases left between them. The CDR3 loop spans 13 amino acids. The V gene's germline CDR1 is SGHRS and CDR2 YFSETQ. The CDR3, as DNA: TGCGCCAGCAGCTCAGGCGTAGGAGAAAAACTGTTTTTT. Amino acids: CASSSGVGEKLFF.

The CDR3: CASSYRPGQGNQPQHF. DNA of the CDR3: TGTGCCAGCAGTTACCGGCCAGGGCAGGGCAATCAGCCCCAGCATTTT. The chain uses TRBV6-2 or TRBV6-3 and TRBJ1-5; the D gene is possibly TRBD1 (5 bases). The CDR3 consists of 16 residues. V was shortened by 2 bases and J by 2 bases, with 13 bases between the two germline ends. Germline V gene sequence: CDR1 MNHEY, CDR2 SVGEGT.

The V call is TRBV5-6, the J call TRBJ2-1, with D possibly matching TRBD2 (5 bases). This CDR3 spans 16 amino acids. In germline, CDR1 is SGHDT, CDR2 YYEEEE. Trimming pared 1 base from V and 4 bases from J, leaving 15 bases between. Written as DNA, the CDR3 is TGTGCCAGCAGCTTGAATGGCGGGCACCTTTACAATGAGCAGTTCTTC. This translates into CASSLNGGHLYNEQFF.

J is TRBJ2-7 and V is TRBV5-4, with 9 bases that match TRBD1. The trim removed 4 bases at V and 7 bases at J, leaving 9 bases unmatched. Germline V gene data show CDR1 as SGHNT and CDR2 as YYREEE (reference sequence). The CDR3 loop spans 14 amino acids. CDR3 region: CASSPTGQGREQYF. DNA for the CDR3: TGTGCCAGCAGCCCTACTGGACAGGGGAGGGAGCAGTACTTC.

The chain combines TRBV30 with TRBJ1-5; 7 bases are shared with TRBD1. Germline loops: CDR1 GTSNPN, CDR2 SVGIG (reference sequence). CDR3 length: 13 amino acids. Trimming took 2 bases from V and 5 from J; bases not matched to a gene: 3. The CDR3 coding sequence is TGTGCCTGGAGTTTCACAGGGGATCAGCCCCAGCATTTT. Its translation is CAWSFTGDQPQHF.

This chain uses TRBV19 with TRBJ2-3; possible D gene TRBD2, 5 bases. This CDR3 has 15 amino acids. Trimming stripped 7 bases from V and 4 bases from J, with 18 bases between. Per germline, CDR1 LNHDA and CDR2 SQIVND (reference sequence). The CDR3 loop is CASKMRAPSSDTQYF. In DNA form, the CDR3 reads TGTGCCAGTAAGATGAGGGCGCCTTCCTCAGATACGCAGTATTTT.

J is TRBJ1-2 and V is TRBV30, with 7 bases matching TRBD1. V was pared by 5 bases and J by 8 bases, with 8 bases of the junction left unmatched. The germline V gene encodes CDR1 GTSNPN and CDR2 SVGIG (reference sequence). CDR3 length: 12 amino acids. In DNA, the CDR3 is TGTGCCTGGGAGATTAGGGGGCACGGCTACACCTTC. It is translated as CAWEIRGHGYTF.

V usage is TRBV29-1 and J usage is TRBJ2-5; 11 bases line up with TRBD2. V trimming: 1 base; J trimming: 5 bases; junction bases outside the gene matches: 0. Looked up from germline, CDR1 is SQVTM and CDR2 is ANQGSEA. The CDR3 runs to 13 residues. As DNA, the CDR3 is TGCAGCGTTGAAGGACTAGCGGGGGAGACCCAGTACTTC. As protein: CSVEGLAGETQYF. Full variable domain (remainder filled in from reference TRBV29-1 and TRBJ2-5): SAVISQKPSRDICQRGTSLTIQCQVDSQVTMMFWYRQQPGQSLTLIATANQGSEATYESGFVIDKFPISRPNLTFSTLTVSNMSPEDSSIYLCSVEGLAGETQYFGPGTRLLVL.

This chain connects TRBV19 to TRBJ2-5; 9 bases line up with TRBD1. Germline lookup yields CDR1 LNHDA and CDR2 SQIVND (reference sequence). The CDR3 is 15 residues long. With 4 bases clipped from V and 4 bases from J, the junction kept 7 bases outside the gene matches. CDR3 DNA: TGTGCCAGTAGTAAACAGGGGGCTATAGGAGAGACCCAGTACTTC. It translates to CASSKQGAIGETQYF. Full variable domain (rest looked up from reference TRBV19 and TRBJ2-5): DGGITQSPKYLFRKEGQNVTLSCEQNLNHDAMYWYRQDPGQGLRLIYYSQIVNDFQKGDIAEGYSVSREKKESFPLTVTSAQKNPTAFYLCASSKQGAIGETQYFGPGTRLLVL.

This chain joins TRBV4-1 and TRBJ1-1; D is undetermined. Trimming removed 3 bases at V and 9 bases at J, with 17 bases between. This CDR3 region has 14 residues. Per germline, CDR1 MGHRA and CDR2 YSYEKL. CDR3: CASSQSGGVTQAFF. The DNA of the CDR3 is TGCGCCAGCAGCCAGTCGGGAGGAGTCACCCAAGCTTTCTTT.

J is TRBJ2-1 and V is TRBV19; TRBD2 agrees at 7 bases. The V gene's germline CDR1 is LNHDA and CDR2 SQIVND (reference sequence). The V gene end was trimmed by 7 bases and the J gene end by 0 bases; junction bases not matched to a gene: 6. The length of the CDR3 is 15 residues. CDR3 sequence: CASTRDYPSYNEQFF. CDR3 sequence (DNA): TGTGCCAGTACCCGGGACTACCCCTCCTACAATGAGCAGTTCTTC.

The chain has TRBV6-5 and TRBJ1-2; D remains unclear. Between the trimmed V and J ends, which lost 7 bases and 2 bases, there was a span of 11 bases. The length of the CDR3 is 13 residues. Germline CDR1 reads MNHEY; CDR2 reads SVGAGI. This CDR3 reads CASNHRMNYGYTF. The CDR3, as DNA: TGTGCCAGCAACCACAGAATGAACTATGGCTACACCTTC.

This clone has just one count. The chain uses TRBV3-1 (or the pseudogene TRBV3-2) and TRBJ2-7; perhaps TRBD1 as D (6 bases). The V and J ends lost 3 bases and 6 bases respectively, with 15 bases between them. This CDR3 comprises 14 residues. From germline, CDR1 is LGHDT and CDR2 YNNKEL (reference sequence). CDR3 sequence: CASSQSGSRGEQYF. In DNA, the CDR3 is TGTGCCAGCAGCCAGAGCGGAAGCAGGGGCGAGCAGTACTTC.

The chain has TRBV2 and TRBJ2-6; 10 bases align to TRBD1. V dropped 6 bases and J dropped 3; count of bases not matched to a gene: 8. The CDR3 contains 17 residues. The germline V gene has CDR1 SNHLY and CDR2 FYNNEI. The chain's CDR3 is CASSLGQGFLGANVLTF. CDR3 nucleotide sequence: TGTGCCAGCAGCTTGGGACAGGGGTTTCTTGGGGCCAACGTCCTGACTTTC.

This clone was counted a single time. The chain joins TRBV19 to TRBJ2-7; the match to TRBD1 covers 8 bases. This CDR3 spans 13 amino acids. V lost 5 bases to trimming and J lost 7 bases; unmatched junction nucleotides: 7. Per germline, CDR1 LNHDA and CDR2 SQIVND (reference sequence). The CDR3 loop reads CASSWARGREQYF. The CDR3 DNA reads as TGTGCCAGTAGTTGGGCCAGGGGGCGTGAGCAGTACTTC.